A single sample is the source of the 18 T cell receptor beta chains below, sequenced in a study of post-analysis software for immune sequencing data. TCR beta cDNA libraries included unique molecular identifiers. A single record per CDR3 protein comes from TCRdb applying MiXCR to the PCR reads. The sample records about 540,000 distinct CDR3 sequences, roughly 34% being singletons. The antigens of these receptors remain unknown. Study conclusions and caveats: When patients were compared with controls, about five TRBV segments were more frequent, TRBV5-6, TRBV5-1 and TRBV20-1 among them.

Sequenced material: blood. Every receptor here comes from a girl younger than 18 with multiple sclerosis.

In its sample, this clonotype was seen a few times. The chain uses TRBV6-1 and TRBJ1-4; unclear D gene. The CDR3 contains 13 residues. With 4 bases removed from V and 6 bases from J, the gap between germline ends came to 9 bases. The V gene's germline CDR1 is MNHNS and CDR2 SASEGT. The CDR3 DNA sequence: TGTGCCAGCAGTGTCAGGCAGTATGAAAAACTGTTTTTT. Amino acid sequence: CASSVRQYEKLFF.

V usage is TRBV28 and J usage is TRBJ2-6; no clear D. V lost 7 bases, J lost 4 bases, and 5 bases lay in between. In germline, CDR1 is MDHEN, CDR2 SYDVKM. The CDR3 is made up of 12 amino acids. The CDR3 loop is CASKAGANVLTF. DNA for the CDR3: TGTGCCAGCAAGGCCGGGGCCAACGTCCTGACTTTC.

This clonotype was counted a few times. V and J are TRBV6-5 and TRBJ1-2; D is perhaps TRBD1 (5 bases). The CDR3 spans 13 residues. From germline, CDR1 is MNHEY and CDR2 SVGAGI. Trimming cost V 6 bases and J 5 bases, with 13 bases left between them. The CDR3 coding sequence is TGTGCCAGCAGCTACGGGGCGTCATATGGCTACACCTTC. It translates to CASSYGASYGYTF.

Many counts were recorded for this clonotype. The chain uses TRBV11-2 and TRBJ2-5, with TRBD2 matching over 8 bases. Trimming cost V 1 base and J 5 bases; bases outside gene matches: 9. This CDR3 is 16 amino acids long. The germline V gene encodes CDR1 SGHAT and CDR2 FQNNGV. This CDR3 is CASSLGIAGRGETQYF. The CDR3 nucleotides read TGTGCCAGCAGCTTAGGAATAGCGGGGCGAGGGGAGACCCAGTACTTC.

This chain links TRBV28 with TRBJ2-2, with D possibly matching TRBD2 (7 bases). The CDR3 covers 17 residues. V gave up 2 bases and J gave up 3 bases, with 16 bases separating them. Germline V gene sequence: CDR1 MDHEN, CDR2 SYDVKM. The chain's CDR3 is CASSLSPGGGDTGELFF. CDR3 in DNA: TGTGCCAGCAGTTTAAGCCCGGGGGGCGGGGACACCGGGGAGCTGTTTTTT.

V gene TRBV5-1 combines with J gene TRBJ2-1, with 9 nucleotides matching TRBD2. V lost 1 base, J lost 5 bases, and 1 base stayed unmatched. CDR3 length: 14 amino acids. Germline values: CDR1 SGHRS, CDR2 YFSETQ. The CDR3: CASSLPSGNNEQFF. Here the CDR3 DNA reads TGCGCCAGCAGCTTGCCTAGCGGGAACAATGAGCAGTTCTTC.

In its sample, this clonotype was seen a few times. This sequence joins TRBV6-5 and TRBJ1-2; a weak D match, TRBD1 (5 bases). CDR3 length: 15 amino acids. V lost 2 bases to trimming and J lost 4 bases, with 14 bases between them. Germline CDR1 MNHEY, CDR2 SVGAGI. The CDR3 loop reads CASSYTPGTSYGYTF. The CDR3 DNA is TGTGCCAGCAGTTACACGCCCGGGACTTCCTATGGCTACACCTTC.

This clonotype has just a few counts. Relative to the germline gene, one junction end is altered; a read error may explain this. CDR3 coding DNA: TGCAGCGCCCTTCCACTAAACAGCGGGGAGCTGTTTTTT. This codes for CSALPLNSGELFF. This rearrangement joins TRBV29-1 to TRBJ2-2; D not resolved. CDR3 length equals 13 residues. Germline CDR1 reads SQVTM; CDR2 reads ANQGSEA.

This chain joins TRBV2 and TRBJ2-3; D unclear. V shed 7 bases and J shed 2 bases, with 22 bases lying between them. CDR1 is SNHLY and CDR2 is FYNNEI in the germline V gene. CDR3 length: 17 residues. CDR3 region: CASNPLWPNGLTDTQYF. In DNA, the CDR3 is TGTGCCAGCAACCCCCTCTGGCCTAACGGGCTCACAGATACGCAGTATTTT.

The V call is TRBV18, the J call TRBJ2-6, with 8 nucleotides matching TRBD1. Looked up from germline, CDR1 is KGHSH and CDR2 is LQKENI. V was pared by 6 bases and J by 2 bases, with 15 bases of the junction left unmatched. The CDR3 is made up of 19 amino acids. The chain's CDR3 is CASSAFGPGGVPGANVLTF. For the CDR3, the DNA is TGTGCCAGCTCTGCCTTCGGCCCAGGGGGCGTCCCTGGGGCCAACGTCCTGACTTTC.

This rearrangement joins TRBV18 to TRBJ2-3; 13 bases line up with TRBD2. V lost 3 bases and J lost 1; bases outside the gene matches: 10. Germline lookup yields CDR1 KGHSH and CDR2 LQKENI. The CDR3 extends over 19 amino acids. CDR3 DNA: TGTGCCAGCTCACCTGGATACCCAGGGACTAGCGGGGGCACAGATACGCAGTATTTT. It yields the protein CASSPGYPGTSGGTDTQYF.

This clonotype was recorded a few times. V is TRBV12-3 or TRBV12-4 and J is TRBJ2-7, with D unresolved. The DNA end favors TRBJ2-5, so the J call may be wrong. There are 13 residues in the CDR3. This CDR3 is CASSSVLRETQYF. DNA of the CDR3: TGTGCCAGCAGTTCCGTATTGCGGGAGACCCAGTACTTC.

The chain combines TRBV7-9 with TRBJ2-7; no reliable D call. Trimming removed 4 bases at V and 5 bases at J, with 15 bases between. This CDR3 is built from 14 residues. Germline V gene lookup returns CDR1 SEHNR and CDR2 FQNEAQ (reference sequence). CDR3 bases: TGTGCCAGCAGCTCCGACGACGGAGTACACGAGCAGTACTTC. Amino acid sequence: CASSSDDGVHEQYF.

This clonotype has only a few counts. This chain uses TRBV20-1 with TRBJ1-1, with 8 bases that match TRBD1. J lost 4 bases, V lost 7 bases, and 5 bases had no gene match. The CDR3 runs to 12 residues. The germline V gene has CDR1 DFQATT and CDR2 SNEGSKA (reference sequence). In nucleotides, the CDR3 is TGCAGTGGGTTCGACAGGGGCACTGAAGCTTTCTTT. Translating it yields CSGFDRGTEAFF.

This clonotype was seen a handful of times. The genes are TRBV2 and TRBJ1-1, with 8 bases matching TRBD1. With V trimmed by 3 bases and J by 10 bases, 7 bases remained unmatched. The CDR3 totals 13 residues. CDR1 SNHLY and CDR2 FYNNEI come from the germline V gene. The CDR3 nucleotides read TGTGCCAGCAGTGAGCTTCGACAGGGGACAGCTTTCTTT. This sequence encodes CASSELRQGTAFF.

J is TRBJ2-3 and V is TRBV6-6; D is unclear. Trimming took 4 bases from V and 2 from J, leaving 13 bases between them. Germline V gives CDR1 MNHNY, CDR2 SVGAGI (reference sequence). This CDR3 has 15 residues. The DNA of the CDR3 is TGTGCCAGCAGTTCCGACACGGGCGACACAGATACGCAGTATTTT. It encodes CASSSDTGDTDTQYF.

The CDR3 sequence: CSARELTGKSTDTQYF. CDR3 sequence (DNA): TGCAGTGCTAGGGAACTGACAGGAAAAAGCACAGATACGCAGTATTTT. The chain recombines TRBV20-1 with TRBJ2-3; TRBD1 is a possible D gene (6 bases). CDR1 DFQATT and CDR2 SNEGSKA come from the germline V gene (reference sequence). V was cut by 3 bases and J by 0 bases, with 16 bases left in between. The CDR3 has 16 residues.

The V and J genes are TRBV4-1 and TRBJ2-2; no clear D. Germline V CDR1 and CDR2: MGHRA, YSYEKL. The CDR3 spans 16 residues. The V end lost 1 base, the J end lost 2 bases, and 11 bases lay between the germline ends. The CDR3 region has the DNA TGCGCCAGCAGCCAAGTTATAGTGGGAAACACCGGGGAGCTGTTTTTT. Translated: CASSQVIVGNTGELFF.